The subject of this entry is one T cell receptor (beta chain). Its antigen is unidentified. The data were taken from a study of vaccination effects on CD4 cells after COVID-19. Trimming cost V 0 bases and J 4 bases, with 10 bases left between them. Germline V lookup: CDR1 SGHRS, CDR2 YFSETQ. This CDR3 is 14 amino acids long. Viral peptide pools were used in the ViraFEST assay to expand antigen-specific CD4+ T cells, and sequencing came afterward. Isolating CD4+ T cells followed approximately 10 days of culture. Vaccinated recipients, who were negative for nucleocapsid antibodies, had no history of SARS-CoV-2 infection. A density of roughly 2 million PBMC per well was used; these cells were cultured with 9.5 to 10 IU/ml IL-2 and roughly 10 ug/ml peptides. This table comes from immunoSEQ multiplex PCR, and its TCRdb copy is limited to in-frame clones, with some not included. Of 55,000 to 80,000 clones in the sample, around 72% were seen once.

Here the sequenced sample was CD4+ T cells from PBMCs cultured with HCoV-OC43 spike peptides, taken before COVID-19 vaccination. Subset reported: HCoV-OC43 spike overlapping peptide pool stimulation. The chain joins TRBV5-1 to TRBJ2-5; D gene unclear. This receptor was identified in a human donor who received a COVID-19 vaccine. CDR3 nucleotide sequence: TGCGCCAGCAGCTTGGGGGTTTTGGGAGAGACCCAGTACTTC. It translates to CASSLGVLGETQYF.